This is a list of T cell receptor beta chains from one sample in a study of shared clonotypes between healthy human individuals. Libraries were prepared by immunoSEQ multiplex PCR; TCRdb keeps only in-frame clonotypes and omits some of them. This table holds about 490,000 clones, about 72% found once. Sample: PBMCs. The receptor source for this set is a woman aged 40 to 50 in good health. Some clones in this sample may be carry-over from other donors' samples. The CDR3 runs from the conserved cysteine through the conserved F or W. D genes are given only for firm matches. Some rows have no size entry. The others give once, few or many, or a class for an expanded clone.

J gene | V gene | clone size | D gene | CDR3 protein | CDR3 DNA
TRBJ1-2 | TRBV20-1 | - | - | CLIPRGYTF | TGCCTGATCCCCCGGGGCTACACCTTC
TRBJ1-5 | TRBV28 | - | - | CATQRLYNQPQHF | TGTGCCACCCAGAGGCTCTATAATCAGCCCCAGCATTTT
TRBJ2-2 | TRBV28 | - | TRBD1 | CASSPTGGWTGELFF | TGTGCCAGCAGTCCCACAGGGGGCTGGACCGGGGAGCTGTTTTTT
TRBJ2-3 | TRBV7-2 | - | TRBD2 | CASSEPGLAGGADTQYF | TGTGCCAGCAGCGAACCCGGACTAGCGGGAGGGGCAGATACGCAGTATTTT
TRBJ2-7 | TRBV15 | few | TRBD2 | CATSRNLAGDDYEQYF | TGTGCCACCAGCAGGAACTTAGCGGGAGACGACTACGAGCAGTACTTC
TRBJ1-5 | TRBV30 | - | TRBD1 | CAWSSRDSYSNQPQHF | TGTGCCTGGAGCAGCCGGGACAGTTATAGCAATCAGCCCCAGCATTTT
TRBJ2-2 | TRBV11-2 | - | TRBD1 | CASSLTGAPRTGELFF | TGTGCCAGCAGCTTAACAGGGGCGCCAAGGACCGGGGAGCTGTTTTTT
TRBJ2-1 | TRBV9 | - | TRBD2 | CASSQSGSGNNEQFF | TGTGCCAGCAGCCAAAGCGGGAGTGGAAACAATGAGCAGTTCTTC
TRBJ1-1 | TRBV5-1 | many | TRBD1 | CASSERQGLNTEAFF | TGCGCCAGCAGCGAACGACAGGGGTTGAACACTGAAGCTTTCTTT
TRBJ2-5 | TRBV6-1 | - | - | CASSEGGLQETQYF | TGTGCCAGCAGTGAAGGTGGACTCCAAGAGACCCAGTACTTC
TRBJ2-1 | TRBV7-3 | - | - | CASSLVASSNEQFF | TGTGCCAGCAGCTTAGTAGCTTCTAGCAATGAGCAGTTCTTC
TRBJ2-7 | TRBV10-3 | - | TRBD1 | CAISGTGDYEQYF | TGTGCCATCTCCGGGACAGGGGACTACGAGCAGTACTTC
TRBJ1-4 | TRBV6-6 | few | - | CASSYSGVNEKLFF | TGTGCCAGCAGTTACTCGGGGGTCAATGAAAAACTGTTTTTT
TRBJ1-4 | TRBV7-3 | - | - | CASSLTGPGFGEKLFF | TGTGCCAGCAGCTTAACGGGGCCAGGTTTCGGTGAAAAACTGTTTTTT
TRBJ2-2 | TRBV27 | - | - | CASSTRWGSTNTGELFF | TGTGCCAGCAGCACTAGGTGGGGAAGCACGAACACCGGGGAGCTGTTTTTT
TRBJ1-3 | TRBV30 | - | - | CAWGRNTIYF | TGTGCCTGGGGCAGAAACACCATATATTTT